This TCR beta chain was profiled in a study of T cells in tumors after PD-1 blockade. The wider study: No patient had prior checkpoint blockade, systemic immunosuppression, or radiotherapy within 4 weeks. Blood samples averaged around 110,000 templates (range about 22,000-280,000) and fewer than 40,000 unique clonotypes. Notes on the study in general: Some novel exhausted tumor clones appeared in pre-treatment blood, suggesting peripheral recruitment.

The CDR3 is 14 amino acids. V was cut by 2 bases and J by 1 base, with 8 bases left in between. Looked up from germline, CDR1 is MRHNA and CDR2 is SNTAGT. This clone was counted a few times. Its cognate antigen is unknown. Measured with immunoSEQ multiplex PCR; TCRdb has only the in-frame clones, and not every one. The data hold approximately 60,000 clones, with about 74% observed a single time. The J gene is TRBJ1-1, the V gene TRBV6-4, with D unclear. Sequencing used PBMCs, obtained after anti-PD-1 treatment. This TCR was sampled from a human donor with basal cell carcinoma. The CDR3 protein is CASSDNPRNTEAFF. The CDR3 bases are TGTGCCAGCAGTGACAACCCGCGGAACACTGAAGCTTTCTTT.